This TCR beta chain was profiled in a study of T cell changes during pregnancy in multiple sclerosis. Germline V gene sequence: CDR1 PRHDT, CDR2 FYEKMQ (reference sequence). Trimming removed 5 bases from V and 1 base from J, with 8 bases in between. CDR3 length equals 14 residues. TCRdb's table, derived via immunoSEQ multiplex PCR, lists solely in-frame clones and lacks some. There are roughly 31,000 clones in the sample; approximately 90% occur only once, and more than 0.7% lies in the top ten. This sequence was found in a female donor with multiple sclerosis, enrolled in a pregnancy study. The source was CD4+ T cells from peripheral blood mononuclear cells, collected in the first trimester of pregnancy. The chain combines TRBV13 with TRBJ2-2; possibly TRBD1 for D (6 bases). CDR3 loop: CASSEDRNTGELFF. The CDR3 DNA reads as TGTGCCAGCAGCGAGGACAGGAACACCGGGGAGCTGTTTTTT.